The T cell receptor beta chain described here comes from a study of cytomegalovirus exposure and HLA in healthy donors. Turning to the study itself: Later, an analysis reported that the 110 or so validation repertoires had used the same platform as the approximately 720 first-cohort repertoires. General study points: First-cohort TCR clusters were later found to tend to co-occur in the roughly 120 validation repertoires. There were some public TCRs occurring in many donors, but most TCR sequences were rare. Specific recognition of CMV antigens was confirmed in vitro for a few chains (all CMV-associated).

As for this clone: The target antigen is unknown.

Profiled with immunoSEQ multiplex PCR; TCRdb holds only in-frame clones, not every one. The sample holds 100,000 to 150,000 clones; about 96% are singletons and the top ten take about 1.7%. This CDR3 spans 14 amino acids. Germline CDR1 is SGDLS and CDR2 is YYNGEE. J was trimmed by 5 bases and V by 4 bases; bases with no gene match: 5. This rearrangement joins TRBV9 to TRBJ2-3; 9 bases agree with TRBD1. Sequences were obtained from PBMCs. This clonotype originated in a man aged 18 to 29 in good health and CMV-seronegative. The DNA for the CDR3 is TGTGCCAGCAGCTGGACAGGGGCGGAAGATACGCAGTATTTT. Protein sequence: CASSWTGAEDTQYF.